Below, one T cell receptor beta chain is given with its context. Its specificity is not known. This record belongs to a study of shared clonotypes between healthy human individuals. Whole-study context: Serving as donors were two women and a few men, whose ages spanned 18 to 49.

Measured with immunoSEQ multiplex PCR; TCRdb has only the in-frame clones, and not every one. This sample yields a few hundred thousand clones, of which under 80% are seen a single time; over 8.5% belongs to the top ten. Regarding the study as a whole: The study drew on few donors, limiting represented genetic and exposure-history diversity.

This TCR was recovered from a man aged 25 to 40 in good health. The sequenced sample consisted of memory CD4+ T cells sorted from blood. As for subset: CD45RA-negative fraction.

CDR3 nucleotide sequence: TGTGCCAGCAGCGTAGAGGGACTAGCGGGAGGCCCCCCCTACAATGAGCAGTTCTTC. Translated: CASSVEGLAGGPPYNEQFF. This chain joins TRBV9 and TRBJ2-1, with TRBD2 matching over 15 bases. Trimming cost V 0 bases and J 2 bases; bases outside gene matches: 6. The CDR3 has 19 residues. CDR1 SGDLS and CDR2 YYNGEE come from the germline V gene.